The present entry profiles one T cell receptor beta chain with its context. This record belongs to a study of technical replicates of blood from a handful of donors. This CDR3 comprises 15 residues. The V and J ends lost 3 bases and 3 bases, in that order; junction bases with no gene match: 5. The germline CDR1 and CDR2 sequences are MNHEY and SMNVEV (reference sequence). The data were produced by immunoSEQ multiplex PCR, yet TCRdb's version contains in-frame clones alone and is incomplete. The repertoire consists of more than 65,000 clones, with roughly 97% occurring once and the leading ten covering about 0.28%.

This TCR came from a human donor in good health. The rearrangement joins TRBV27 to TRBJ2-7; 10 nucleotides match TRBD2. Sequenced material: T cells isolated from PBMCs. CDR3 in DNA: TGTGCCAGCAGTTTTGGTCTAGCGGGAGTCTACGAGCAGTACTTC. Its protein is CASSFGLAGVYEQYF.